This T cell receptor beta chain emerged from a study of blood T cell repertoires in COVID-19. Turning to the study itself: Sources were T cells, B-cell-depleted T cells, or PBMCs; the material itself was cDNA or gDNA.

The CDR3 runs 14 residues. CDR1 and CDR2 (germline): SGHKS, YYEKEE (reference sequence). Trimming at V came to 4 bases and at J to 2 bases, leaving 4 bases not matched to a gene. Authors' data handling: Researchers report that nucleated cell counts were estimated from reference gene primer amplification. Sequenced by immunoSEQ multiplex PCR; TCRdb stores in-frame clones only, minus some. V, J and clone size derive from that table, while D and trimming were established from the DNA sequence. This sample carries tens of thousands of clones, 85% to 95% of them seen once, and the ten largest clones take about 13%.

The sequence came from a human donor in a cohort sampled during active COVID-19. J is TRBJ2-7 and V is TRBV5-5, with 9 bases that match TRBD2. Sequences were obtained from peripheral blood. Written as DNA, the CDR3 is TGTGCCAGCAGCCTGACTAGCGGAACCTACGAGCAGTACTTC. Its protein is CASSLTSGTYEQYF.